This T cell receptor beta chain was sequenced in a study of blood T cell repertoires in COVID-19. Looking at the study overall: COVID-19 samples from acute and convalescent phases originated in the United States, Italy and Spain.

Deletions cut 4 bases from V and 0 bases from J, with 13 bases between. Germline V lookup: CDR1 PRHDT, CDR2 FYEKMQ (reference sequence). The CDR3 consists of 16 residues. Those who participated ranged in age from roughly 18 to 100 years and resided in 24 US areas. In the authors' workflow: Researchers report that nucleated cell counts were estimated from reference gene primer amplification. Assay: immunoSEQ multiplex PCR; the TCRdb copy retains only in-frame clones and omits some. The V and J calls and clone size are taken from that table; D and trimming were inferred from the DNA. The profile shows about 350,000 clones, roughly 86% of them singletons.

What was sequenced was PBMCs or T cells enriched from blood (not recorded which). This chain uses TRBV13 with TRBJ1-3; D is unresolved. The source is a young woman who had been exposed to COVID-19. CDR3 amino acids: CASSWLAASSGNTIYF. The DNA of the CDR3 is TGTGCCAGCAGCTGGCTGGCAGCGAGCTCTGGAAACACCATATATTTT.